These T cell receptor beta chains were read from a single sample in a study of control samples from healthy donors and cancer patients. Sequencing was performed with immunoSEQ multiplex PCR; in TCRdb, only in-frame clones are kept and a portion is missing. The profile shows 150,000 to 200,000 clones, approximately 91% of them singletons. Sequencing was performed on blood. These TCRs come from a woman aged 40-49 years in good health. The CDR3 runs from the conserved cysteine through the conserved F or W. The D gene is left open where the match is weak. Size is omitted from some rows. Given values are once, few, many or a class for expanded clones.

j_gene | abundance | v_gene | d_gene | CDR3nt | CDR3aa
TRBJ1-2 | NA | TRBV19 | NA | TGTGCCAGTAGTATGGGCCGCGACAGCCGCTATGGCTACACCTTC | CASSMGRDSRYGYTF
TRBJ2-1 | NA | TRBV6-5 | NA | TGTGCCAGCAGCCGCATGGGGGGCTACTACAATGAGCAGTTCTTC | CASSRMGGYYNEQFF
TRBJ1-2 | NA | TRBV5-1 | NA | TGCGCCAGCAGCCTGAACCTAAGTGGCTACACCTTC | CASSLNLSGYTF
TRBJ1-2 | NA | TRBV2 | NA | TGTGCCAGCAGTGGAGGGAACACCGCTAACTATGGCTACACCTTC | CASSGGNTANYGYTF
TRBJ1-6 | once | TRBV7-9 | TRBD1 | TGTGCCAGCAGCTTAGGGACAGGGCAGAGTTCACCCCTCCACTTT | CASSLGTGQSSPLHF
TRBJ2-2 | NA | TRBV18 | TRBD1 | TGTGCCAGCTCACCAACTAGGCCAGGGGGCCCGAACACCGGGGAGCTGTTTTTT | CASSPTRPGGPNTGELFF
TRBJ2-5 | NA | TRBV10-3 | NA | TGTGCCATCAGTGACCCCACTAGTTACCAAGAGACCCAGTACTTC | CAISDPTSYQETQYF
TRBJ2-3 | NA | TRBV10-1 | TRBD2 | TGCGCCAGCAGTCCGGGACTAACCACAGATACGCAGTATTTT | CASSPGLTTDTQYF
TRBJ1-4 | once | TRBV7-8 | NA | TGTGCCAGCAGCCTCGACTTCATTGGGGAAAAACTGTTTTTT | CASSLDFIGEKLFF
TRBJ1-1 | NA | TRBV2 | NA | TGTGCCAGCAGTCGGGGGGACGGGATGAACACTGAAGCTTTCTTT | CASSRGDGMNTEAFF
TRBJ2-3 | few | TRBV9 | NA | TGTGCCAGCAGCGTAGCGCCGAATCAGGCGGATACGCAGTATTTT | CASSVAPNQADTQYF
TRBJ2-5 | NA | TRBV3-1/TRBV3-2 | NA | TGTGCCAGCAGCCTAAACCAAGAGACCCAGTACTTC | CASSLNQETQYF
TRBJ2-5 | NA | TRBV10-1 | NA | TGCGCCAGCAGTGACACTCTCGGGGAGACCCAGTACTTC | CASSDTLGETQYF
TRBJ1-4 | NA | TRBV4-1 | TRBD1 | TGCGCCAGCAGCCAAGATGGGACAGGGTACCGAGAAAAACTGTTTTTT | CASSQDGTGYREKLFF
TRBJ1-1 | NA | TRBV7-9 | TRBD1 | TGTGCCAGCAGCTACCAACAGGGGACCACTGAAGCTTTCTTT | CASSYQQGTTEAFF
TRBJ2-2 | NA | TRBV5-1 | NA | TGCGCCAGCAGCTTTTCCGGGGGCGCGGACACCGGGGAGCTGTTTTTT | CASSFSGGADTGELFF
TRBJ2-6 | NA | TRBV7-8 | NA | TGTGCCAGCAGCTTTCCCAGGGACTCCCCGAAGAGGGGCTACTCTGGGGCCAACGTCCTGACTTTC | CASSFPRDSPKRGYSGANVLTF
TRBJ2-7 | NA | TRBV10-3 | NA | TGTGCCATCAGTGAGTCTTTAGGGTGGGCCTACGAGCAGTACTTC | CAISESLGWAYEQYF
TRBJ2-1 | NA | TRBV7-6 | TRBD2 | TGTGCCAGCAGCCCTCCTCCGGCGGGGGGCAATGAGCAGTTCTTC | CASSPPPAGGNEQFF
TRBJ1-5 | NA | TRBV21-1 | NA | TGTGCCAGCAGCATGGCCCCCGACAGGGGTAAGAACAATCAGCCCCAGCATTTT | CASSMAPDRGKNNQPQHF
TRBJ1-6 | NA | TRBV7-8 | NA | TGTGCCAGCAGCTTACCCGTTCACTCCTATAATTCACCCCTCCACTTT | CASSLPVHSYNSPLHF
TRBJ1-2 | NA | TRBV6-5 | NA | TGTGCCAGCAGCCCCGGGGGGACGAAGTATGGCTACACCTTC | CASSPGGTKYGYTF
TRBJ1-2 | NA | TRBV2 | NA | TGTGCCAGCAGCCGAAGTCCGACAGTGGAAGGCTACACCTTC | CASSRSPTVEGYTF
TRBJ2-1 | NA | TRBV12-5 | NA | TGTGCTAGTGGTCCGGCCCTCAATGAGCAGTTCTTC | CASGPALNEQFF
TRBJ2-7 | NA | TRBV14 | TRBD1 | TGTGCCAGCAGCCCCGGACAGGGGTTCTACGAGCAGTACTTC | CASSPGQGFYEQYF